What follows are 8 T cell receptor beta chains derived from one specimen sequenced in a study of memory CD4+ T cells and cytomegalovirus serostatus. Using immunoSEQ multiplex PCR, the repertoire was profiled, and TCRdb retains in-frame clones only, with some absent. Counted here are approximately 46,000 clones, under 85% occurring once; the ten biggest clones make up less than 0.75%. The sort gate was single viable CD3+CD4+CD8-CD45RO+ cells for memory CD4+ T cells. Input material: memory CD4+ T cells from blood. All receptors derive from an adult in good health and CMV-seronegative.

The chain links TRBV5-1 to TRBJ2-7, with TRBD1 matching over 11 bases. Germline values: CDR1 SGHRS, CDR2 YFSETQ. J was trimmed by 4 bases and V by 4 bases; bases with no gene match: 7. The CDR3 extends over 15 amino acids. This CDR3 reads CASSHWDRGSYEQYF. The CDR3 nucleotides read TGCGCCAGCAGCCACTGGGACAGGGGGTCTTACGAGCAGTACTTC.

J is TRBJ1-1 and V is TRBV5-6, with a possible D match to TRBD1 (5 bases). The CDR3 length is 12 residues. Germline V CDR1 and CDR2: SGHDT, YYEEEE. V lost 2 bases and J 7 bases, leaving 9 bases between the germline ends. The CDR3 loop reads CASSLRDSEAFF. The DNA for the CDR3 is TGTGCCAGCAGCTTAAGAGACAGTGAAGCTTTCTTT.

This clone was recorded only once. The chain is built from TRBV30 and TRBJ1-5, with 9 bases fitting TRBD1. V trimming: 0 bases; J trimming: 9 bases; junction bases outside the gene matches: 6. This CDR3 region has 14 residues. Germline V gives CDR1 GTSNPN, CDR2 SVGIG (reference sequence). CDR3 DNA: TGTGCCTGGAGTGTAACGGGACAGGGAGGGCCCCAGCATTTT. Translating it yields CAWSVTGQGGPQHF. The complete variable domain, with remaining parts taken from reference TRBV30 and TRBJ1-5, reads SQTIHQWPATLVQPVGSPLSLECTVEGTSNPNLYWYRQAAGRGLQLLFYSVGIGQISSEVPQNLSASRPQDRQFILSSKKLLLSDSGFYLCAWSVTGQGGPQHFGDGTRLSIL.

About this clone itself: At one end the junction does not follow the germline gene, possibly because of a read error. The J gene is TRBJ2-1, the V gene TRBV15; TRBD2 matches at 16 bases. This CDR3 region has 20 residues. Germline CDR1 and CDR2: LNHNV and YYDKDF (reference sequence). The CDR3 region is CATSREEGLAGGSSYNGQFF. In DNA form, the CDR3 reads TGTGCCACCAGCAGAGAAGAGGGACTAGCGGGGGGGAGCTCCTACAATGGGCAGTTCTTC.

This clone has a single count. CDR3 DNA: TGTGCCAGCCCCGAGGACAGGGGGCATGAGCAGTACTTC. Protein sequence: CASPEDRGHEQYF. The V gene is TRBV6-5, the J gene TRBJ2-7, with 11 bases lining up with TRBD1. The CDR3 length is 13 residues. The ends lost 8 bases at V and 7 bases at J; junction bases unmatched: 7. Per the germline V gene, CDR1 is MNHEY and CDR2 is SVGAGI.

The gene calls are TRBV6-6 and TRBJ1-6, with TRBD1 as a possible D gene (5 bases). This CDR3 is built from 15 residues. V lost 9 bases, J lost 8 bases, and 20 bases lay in between. CDR1 and CDR2 (germline): MNHNY, SVGAGI (reference sequence). The CDR3 bases are TGTGCCAGTGGCCCCGGGACTCTGGGGGATTCACCCCTCCACTTT. Protein: CASGPGTLGDSPLHF.

The rearrangement uses TRBV10-3 and TRBJ2-3; D unresolved. V lost 0 bases to trimming and J lost 2 bases, with 6 bases between them. Germline-derived CDR1 and CDR2 are ENHRY and SYGVKD. The CDR3 sequence is 14 residues long. CDR3 sequence: CAISESAATDTQYF. CDR3 coding DNA: TGTGCCATCAGTGAGTCTGCGGCCACAGATACGCAGTATTTT.

The J gene is TRBJ2-3, the V gene TRBV19; D remains ambiguous. Germline lookup yields CDR1 LNHDA and CDR2 SQIVND (reference sequence). This CDR3 has 14 residues. Trimming left V 3 bases short and J 2 bases short, with 9 bases between. The CDR3 reads CASSMTLSTDTQYF. The DNA for the CDR3 is TGTGCCAGTAGTATGACCCTCTCCACAGATACGCAGTATTTT.